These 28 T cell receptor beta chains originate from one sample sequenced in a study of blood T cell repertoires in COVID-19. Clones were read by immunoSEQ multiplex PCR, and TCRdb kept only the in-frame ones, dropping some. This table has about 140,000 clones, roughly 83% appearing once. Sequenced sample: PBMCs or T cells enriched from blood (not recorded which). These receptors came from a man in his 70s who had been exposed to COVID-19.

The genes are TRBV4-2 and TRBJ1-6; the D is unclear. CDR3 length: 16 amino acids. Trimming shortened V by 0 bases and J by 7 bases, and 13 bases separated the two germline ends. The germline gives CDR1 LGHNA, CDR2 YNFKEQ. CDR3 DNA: TGTGCCAGCAGCCAAGATACCGGGAAGGCAAATTCACCCCTCCACTTT. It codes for CASSQDTGKANSPLHF.

DNA of the CDR3: TGTGCCAGCAGCTTCCGCAGGGCGGGGGTGGATACGCAGTATTTT. Translated, it gives CASSFRRAGVDTQYF. The gene calls are TRBV7-3 and TRBJ2-3, with 7 nucleotides matching TRBD2. Germline lookup yields CDR1 SGHTA and CDR2 FQGTGA. The V and J ends lost 3 bases and 6 bases, in that order; junction bases with no gene match: 9. The CDR3 sequence is 15 residues long. Supplemented by reference TRBV7-3 and TRBJ2-3, the full variable domain reads GAGVSQTPSNKVTEKGKYVELRCDPISGHTALYWYRQSLGQGPEFLIYFQGTGAADDSGLPNDRFFAVRPEGSVSTLKIQRTERGDSAVYLCASSFRRAGVDTQYFGPGTRLTVL.

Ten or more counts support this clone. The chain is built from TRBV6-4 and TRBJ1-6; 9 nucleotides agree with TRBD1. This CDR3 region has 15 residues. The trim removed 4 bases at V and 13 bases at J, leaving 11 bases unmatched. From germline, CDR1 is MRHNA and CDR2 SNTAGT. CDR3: CASSVQGQGSEPLHF. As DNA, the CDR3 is TGTGCCAGCAGTGTACAGGGACAGGGATCCGAGCCCCTCCACTTT.

The CDR3 loop is CASSPRDRESQPQHF. CDR3 nucleotides: TGTGCCAGCAGCCCCCGGGACAGGGAAAGTCAGCCCCAGCATTTT. The chain joins TRBV4-2 to TRBJ1-5, with 9 positions matching TRBD1. J lost 6 bases, V lost 4 bases, and 7 bases had no gene match. Germline V lookup: CDR1 LGHNA, CDR2 YNFKEQ. The CDR3 covers 15 residues.

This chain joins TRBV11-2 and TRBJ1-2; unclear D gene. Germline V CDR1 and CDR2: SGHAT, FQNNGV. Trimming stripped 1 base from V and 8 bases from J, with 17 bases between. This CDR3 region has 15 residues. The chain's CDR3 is CASSLAVHLTIGYTF. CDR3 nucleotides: TGTGCCAGCAGCTTAGCAGTACATCTTACTATAGGCTACACCTTC.

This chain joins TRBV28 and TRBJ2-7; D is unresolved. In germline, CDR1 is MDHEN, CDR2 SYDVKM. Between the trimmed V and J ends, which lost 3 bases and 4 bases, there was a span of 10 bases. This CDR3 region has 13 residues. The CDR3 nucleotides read TGTGCCAGCAGTTTTTCTCCTTCGTACGAGCAGTACTTC. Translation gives CASSFSPSYEQYF.

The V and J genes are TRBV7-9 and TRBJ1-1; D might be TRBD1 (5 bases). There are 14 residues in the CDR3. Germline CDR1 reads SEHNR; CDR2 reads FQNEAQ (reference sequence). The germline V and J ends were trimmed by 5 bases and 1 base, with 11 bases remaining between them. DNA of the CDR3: TGTGCCAGCAGCCGGGGGAGGGGGAACACTGAAGCTTTCTTT. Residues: CASSRGRGNTEAFF.

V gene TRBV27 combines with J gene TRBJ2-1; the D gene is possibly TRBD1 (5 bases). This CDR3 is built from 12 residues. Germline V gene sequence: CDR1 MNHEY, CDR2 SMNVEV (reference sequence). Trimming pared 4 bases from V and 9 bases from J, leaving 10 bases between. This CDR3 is CASSSRVGEQFF. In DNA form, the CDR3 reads TGTGCCAGCAGTTCCAGGGTTGGTGAGCAGTTCTTC.

CDR3: CASSLVSGGTGELFF. The CDR3 nucleotides are TGTGCCAGCAGCTTGGTTAGCGGTGGCACCGGGGAGCTGTTTTTT. The V and J genes are TRBV5-4 and TRBJ2-2, with D perhaps TRBD2 (6 bases). The CDR3 runs to 15 residues. V shed 0 bases and J shed 4 bases, with 10 bases lying between them. Looked up from germline, CDR1 is SGHNT and CDR2 is YYREEE (reference sequence).

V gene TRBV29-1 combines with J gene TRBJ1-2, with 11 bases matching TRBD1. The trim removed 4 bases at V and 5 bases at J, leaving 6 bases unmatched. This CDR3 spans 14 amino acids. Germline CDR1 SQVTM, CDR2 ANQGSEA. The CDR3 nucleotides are TGCAGCGTTGCTTCCGGGACAGGGGGATATGGCTACACCTTC. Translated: CSVASGTGGYGYTF.

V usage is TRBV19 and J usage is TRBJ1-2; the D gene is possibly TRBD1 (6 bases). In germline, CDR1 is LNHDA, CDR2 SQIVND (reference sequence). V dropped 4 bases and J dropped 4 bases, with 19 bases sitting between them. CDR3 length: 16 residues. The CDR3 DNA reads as TGTGCCAGTAGTAGGCTCTCCGGACAGTCCTTCTATGGCTACACCTTC. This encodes CASSRLSGQSFYGYTF.

CDR3 amino acids: CASSEVYRGANGYTF. CDR3 in DNA: TGTGCCAGCAGTGAAGTGTACAGGGGTGCGAATGGCTACACCTTC. The chain employs TRBV2 and TRBJ1-2; 7 bases fit TRBD1. The junction had 8 bases not matched to a gene; V was cut back by 1 base and J by 6 bases. Germline CDR1 and CDR2: SNHLY and FYNNEI. The CDR3 runs to 15 residues.

The CDR3, as DNA: TGCGCCAGCAGCTTGGCAGGCAGGGTCACCGAGCAGTACTTC. It specifies CASSLAGRVTEQYF. The rearrangement links TRBV5-1 to TRBJ2-7, with a weak D call TRBD1 (5 bases). The CDR3 runs to 14 residues. Germline V gives CDR1 SGHRS, CDR2 YFSETQ. With 0 bases removed from V and 6 bases from J, the gap between germline ends came to 13 bases. Supplemented by reference TRBV5-1 and TRBJ2-7, the full variable domain reads KAGVTQTPRYLIKTRGQQVTLSCSPISGHRSVSWYQQTPGQGLQFLFEYFSETQRNKGNFPGRFSGRQFSNSRSEMNVSTLELGDSALYLCASSLAGRVTEQYFGPGTRLTVT.

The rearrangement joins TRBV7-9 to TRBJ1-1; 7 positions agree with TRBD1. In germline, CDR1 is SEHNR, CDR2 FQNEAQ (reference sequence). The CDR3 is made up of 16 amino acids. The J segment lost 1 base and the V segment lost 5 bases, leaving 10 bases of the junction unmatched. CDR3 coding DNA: TGTGCCAGCAGCCTAATTACAGGGGCCCCGAACACTGAAGCTTTCTTT. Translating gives CASSLITGAPNTEAFF.

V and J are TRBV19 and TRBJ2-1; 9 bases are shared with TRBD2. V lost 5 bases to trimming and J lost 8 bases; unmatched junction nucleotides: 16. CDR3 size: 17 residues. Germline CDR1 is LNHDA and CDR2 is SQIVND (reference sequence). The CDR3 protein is CASSARPLAGKGDEQFF. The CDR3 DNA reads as TGTGCCAGTAGTGCCCGACCCCTAGCGGGAAAGGGGGATGAGCAGTTCTTC.

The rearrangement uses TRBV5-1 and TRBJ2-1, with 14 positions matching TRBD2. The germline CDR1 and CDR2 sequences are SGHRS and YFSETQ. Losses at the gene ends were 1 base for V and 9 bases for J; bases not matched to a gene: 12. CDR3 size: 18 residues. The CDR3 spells CASSLTGPTSGREGEQFF. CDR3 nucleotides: TGCGCCAGCAGCTTGACCGGTCCGACTAGCGGGAGGGAAGGTGAGCAGTTCTTC. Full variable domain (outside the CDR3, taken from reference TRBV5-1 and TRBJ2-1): KAGVTQTPRYLIKTRGQQVTLSCSPISGHRSVSWYQQTPGQGLQFLFEYFSETQRNKGNFPGRFSGRQFSNSRSEMNVSTLELGDSALYLCASSLTGPTSGREGEQFFGPGTRLTVL.

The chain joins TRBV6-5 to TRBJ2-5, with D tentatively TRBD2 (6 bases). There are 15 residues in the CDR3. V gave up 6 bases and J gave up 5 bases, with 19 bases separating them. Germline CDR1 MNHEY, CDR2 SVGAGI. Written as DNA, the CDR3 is TGTGCCAGCAGCCCCACCGGGCGGGGTGAGGAGACCCAGTACTTC. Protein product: CASSPTGRGEETQYF.

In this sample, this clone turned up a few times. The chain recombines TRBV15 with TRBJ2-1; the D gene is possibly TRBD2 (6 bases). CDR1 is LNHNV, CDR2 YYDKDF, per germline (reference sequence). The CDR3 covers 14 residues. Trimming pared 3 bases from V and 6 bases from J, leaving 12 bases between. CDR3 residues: CATSRVGGINEQFF. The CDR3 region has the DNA TGTGCCACCAGCAGGGTTGGGGGGATCAATGAGCAGTTCTTC.

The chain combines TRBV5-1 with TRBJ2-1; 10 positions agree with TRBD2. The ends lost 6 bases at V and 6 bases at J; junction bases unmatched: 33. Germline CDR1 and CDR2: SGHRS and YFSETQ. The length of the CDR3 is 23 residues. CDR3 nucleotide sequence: TGCGCCAGCAAAAGGATGCCGCGGCTTCGGACACTTCTTACTAGCGGGATGGGCAATGAGCAGTTCTTC. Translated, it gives CASKRMPRLRTLLTSGMGNEQFF.

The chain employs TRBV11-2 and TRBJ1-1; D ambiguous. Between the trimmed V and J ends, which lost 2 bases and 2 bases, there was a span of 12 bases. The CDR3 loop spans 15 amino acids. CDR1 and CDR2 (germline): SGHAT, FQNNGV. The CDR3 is CASSLSVAGNTEAFF. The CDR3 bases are TGTGCCAGCAGCTTATCCGTTGCGGGAAACACTGAAGCTTTCTTT.

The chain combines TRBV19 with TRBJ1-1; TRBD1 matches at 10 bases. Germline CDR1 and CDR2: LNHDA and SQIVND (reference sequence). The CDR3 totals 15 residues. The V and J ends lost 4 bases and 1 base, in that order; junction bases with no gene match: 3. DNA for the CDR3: TGTGCCAGTAGTAGGGACAGGGGCGAGAACACTGAAGCTTTCTTT. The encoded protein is CASSRDRGENTEAFF.

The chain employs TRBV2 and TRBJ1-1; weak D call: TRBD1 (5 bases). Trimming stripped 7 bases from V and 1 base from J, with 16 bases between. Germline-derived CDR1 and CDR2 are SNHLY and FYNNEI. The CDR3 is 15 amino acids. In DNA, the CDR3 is TGTGCCAGCAAGAGTGAGACAGTTCCGAACACTGAAGCTTTCTTT. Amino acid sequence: CASKSETVPNTEAFF.

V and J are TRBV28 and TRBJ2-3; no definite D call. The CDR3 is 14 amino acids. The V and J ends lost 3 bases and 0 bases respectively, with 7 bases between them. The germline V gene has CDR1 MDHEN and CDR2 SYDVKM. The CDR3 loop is CASSLPLSTDTQYF. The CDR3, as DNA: TGTGCCAGCAGTTTGCCACTAAGCACAGATACGCAGTATTTT.

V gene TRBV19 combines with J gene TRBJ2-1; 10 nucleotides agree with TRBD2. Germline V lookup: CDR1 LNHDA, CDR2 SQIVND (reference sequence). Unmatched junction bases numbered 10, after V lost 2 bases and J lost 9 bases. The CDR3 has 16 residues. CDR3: CASSIKRGGLWSEQFF. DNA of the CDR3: TGTGCCAGTAGTATAAAGCGGGGGGGCCTTTGGAGTGAGCAGTTCTTC.

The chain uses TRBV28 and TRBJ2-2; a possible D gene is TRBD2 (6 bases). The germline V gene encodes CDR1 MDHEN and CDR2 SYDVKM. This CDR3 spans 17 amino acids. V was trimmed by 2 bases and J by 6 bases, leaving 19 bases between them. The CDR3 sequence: CASSLSGRTAEAGELFF. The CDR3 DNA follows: TGTGCCAGCAGTTTAAGCGGGCGGACGGCCGAGGCCGGGGAGCTGTTTTTT.

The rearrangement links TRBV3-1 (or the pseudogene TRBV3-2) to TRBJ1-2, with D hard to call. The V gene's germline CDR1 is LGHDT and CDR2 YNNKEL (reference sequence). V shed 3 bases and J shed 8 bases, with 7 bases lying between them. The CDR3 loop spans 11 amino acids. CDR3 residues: CASSHTGGYTF. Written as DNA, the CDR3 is TGTGCCAGCAGCCATACGGGGGGCTACACCTTC.

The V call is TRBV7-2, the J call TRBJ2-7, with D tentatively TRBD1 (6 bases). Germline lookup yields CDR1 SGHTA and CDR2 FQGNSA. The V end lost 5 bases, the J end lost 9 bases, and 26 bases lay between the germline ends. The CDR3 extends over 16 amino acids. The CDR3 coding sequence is TGTGCCAGCAGCCTGGATGGACAGTTCTCCATTGCGGGGCAGTACTTC. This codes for CASSLDGQFSIAGQYF.

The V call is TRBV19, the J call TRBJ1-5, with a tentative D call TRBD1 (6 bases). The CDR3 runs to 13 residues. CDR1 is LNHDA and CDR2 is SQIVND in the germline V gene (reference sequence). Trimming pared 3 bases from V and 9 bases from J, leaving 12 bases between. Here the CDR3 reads CASSMAGDRPQHF. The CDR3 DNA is TGTGCCAGTAGTATGGCAGGGGATAGGCCCCAGCATTTT.